This record looks at one T cell receptor (beta chain) sequence and its context. As yet, its antigen is unknown. Germline V gene data show CDR1 as LNHDA and CDR2 as SQIVND (reference sequence). This CDR3 contains 14 residues. Trimming removed 3 bases at V and 2 bases at J, with 8 bases between. The method was immunoSEQ multiplex PCR; TCRdb's version includes in-frame clones alone and lacks a portion of them. Of roughly 35,000 clones in the sample, over 85% were seen once. This entry is derived from a study of T cells in localized non-small cell lung cancer. Overall study findings and caveats: Only one tumor region went through sequencing, so heterogeneity may still be there. The study detected a median about 50 of the top 100 tumor clones in adjacent lung.

The sequence came from a female donor at least 60 years old with stage I lung adenocarcinoma. The V and J genes are TRBV19 and TRBJ1-3; D is unclear. The source was peripheral blood, collected before any cancer treatment. CDR3 nucleotide sequence: TGTGCCAGTAGTATGAGGGATACTGGAAACACCATATATTTT. It codes for CASSMRDTGNTIYF.